This TCR beta chain was found in a study of blood T cell repertoires in COVID-19. Background on the study: Sites across the United States, Italy and Spain contributed samples from acute and convalescent COVID-19. T cells, B-cell-depleted T cells, or PBMCs supplied cDNA or gDNA.

In the source study's methods: Estimation of nucleated cell counts was performed using reference gene primer amplification. Only in-frame clones appear in the TCRdb table, and some are missing; sequencing was by immunoSEQ multiplex PCR. That table is the source of V, J and clone size, and D and trimming were worked out from the DNA. This sample has 95,000 to 150,000 clones, with approximately 90% found just once. CDR3 size: 17 residues. Trimming removed 5 bases from V and 0 bases from J; junction bases left unmatched: 7. Germline V gene sequence: CDR1 MNHEY, CDR2 SVGEGT. The rearrangement uses TRBV6-2 or TRBV6-3 and TRBJ2-7; the match to TRBD2 covers 13 bases. The TCR comes from a man aged 35-49 years with acute or convalescent COVID-19. Specimen: peripheral blood. The CDR3: CASSRPGLAGRSYEQYF. The CDR3 DNA sequence: TGTGCCAGCAGTCGCCCGGGACTAGCGGGGCGCTCCTACGAGCAGTACTTC.